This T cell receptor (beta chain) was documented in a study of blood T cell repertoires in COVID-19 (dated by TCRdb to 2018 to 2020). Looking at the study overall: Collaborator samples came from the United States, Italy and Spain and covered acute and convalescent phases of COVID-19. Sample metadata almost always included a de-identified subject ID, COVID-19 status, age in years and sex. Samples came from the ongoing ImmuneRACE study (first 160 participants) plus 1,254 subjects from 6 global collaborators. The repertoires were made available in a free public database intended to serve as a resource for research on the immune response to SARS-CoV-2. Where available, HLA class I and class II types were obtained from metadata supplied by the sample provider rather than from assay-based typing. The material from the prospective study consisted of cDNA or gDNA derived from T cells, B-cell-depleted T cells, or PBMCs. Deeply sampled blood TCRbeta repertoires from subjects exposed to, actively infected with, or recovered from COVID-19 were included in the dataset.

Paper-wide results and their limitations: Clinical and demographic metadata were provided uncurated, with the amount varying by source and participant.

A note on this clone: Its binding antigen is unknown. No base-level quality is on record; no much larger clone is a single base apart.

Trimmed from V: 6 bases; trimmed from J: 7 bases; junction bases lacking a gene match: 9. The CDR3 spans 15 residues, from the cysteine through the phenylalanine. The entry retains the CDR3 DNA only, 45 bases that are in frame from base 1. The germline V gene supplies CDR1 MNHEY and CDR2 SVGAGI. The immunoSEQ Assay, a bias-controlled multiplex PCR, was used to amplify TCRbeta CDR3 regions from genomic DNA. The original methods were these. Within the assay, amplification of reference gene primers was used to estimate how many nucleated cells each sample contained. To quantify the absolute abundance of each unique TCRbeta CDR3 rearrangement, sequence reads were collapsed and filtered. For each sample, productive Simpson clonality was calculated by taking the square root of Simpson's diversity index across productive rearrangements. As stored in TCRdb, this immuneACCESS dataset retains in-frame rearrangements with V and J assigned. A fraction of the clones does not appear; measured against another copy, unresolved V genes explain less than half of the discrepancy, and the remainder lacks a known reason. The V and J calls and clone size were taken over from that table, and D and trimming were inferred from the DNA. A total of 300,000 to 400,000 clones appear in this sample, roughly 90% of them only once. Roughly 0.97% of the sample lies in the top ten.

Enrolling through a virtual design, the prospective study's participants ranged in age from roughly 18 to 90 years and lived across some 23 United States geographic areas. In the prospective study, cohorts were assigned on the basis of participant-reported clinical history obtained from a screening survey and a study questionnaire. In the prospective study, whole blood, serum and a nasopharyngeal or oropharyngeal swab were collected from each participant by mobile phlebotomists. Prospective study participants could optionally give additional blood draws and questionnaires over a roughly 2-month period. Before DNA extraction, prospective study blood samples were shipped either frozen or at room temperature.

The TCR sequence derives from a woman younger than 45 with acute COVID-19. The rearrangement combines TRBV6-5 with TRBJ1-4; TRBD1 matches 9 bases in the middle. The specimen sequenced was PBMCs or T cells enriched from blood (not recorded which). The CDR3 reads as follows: CASSHPTGGVEKLFF. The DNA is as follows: TGTGCCAGCAGCCACCCGACAGGGGGAGTTGAAAAACTGTTTTTT.